These 6 T cell receptor beta chains were sequenced from one sample in a study of CD8+ T cells in alopecia areata. Extracted RNA was reverse transcribed, and the resulting cDNA served as sequencing template. Sequenced by immunoSEQ multiplex PCR; TCRdb stores in-frame clones only, minus some. The sample shows 150,000 to 200,000 clones, roughly three fifths of them seen only once. Noted treatment: oral pan-JAK inhibitor, 5-10 mg twice daily. Sequencing was performed on CD4+ T cells sorted from blood, taken at week 4, from a patient treated with tofacitinib. Source of these receptors: a human donor with alopecia areata.

This chain uses TRBV6-6 with TRBJ2-7; TRBD1 aligns across 9 bases. Germline CDR1 is MNHNY and CDR2 is SVGAGI (reference sequence). Trimming cost V 5 bases and J 2 bases; bases outside gene matches: 4. The CDR3 spans 14 residues. CDR3 sequence: CASSTGTGPYEQYF. The CDR3 DNA sequence: TGTGCCAGCAGTACCGGGACAGGGCCCTACGAGCAGTACTTC.

The chain combines TRBV4-2 with TRBJ2-1, with unresolved D. This CDR3 region has 12 residues. CDR1 LGHNA and CDR2 YNFKEQ come from the germline V gene. The ends were cut back, 3 bases at V and 9 bases at J, with 9 bases in the middle. The CDR3 protein is CASSQGYGEQFF. For the CDR3, the DNA is TGTGCCAGCAGCCAGGGGTACGGTGAGCAGTTCTTC.

V and J are TRBV6-5 and TRBJ1-6, with D possibly matching TRBD1 (6 bases). The CDR3 spans 14 residues. Trimming removed 10 bases from V and 6 bases from J, with 16 bases in between. Per the germline V gene, CDR1 is MNHEY and CDR2 is SVGAGI. CDR3 in DNA: TGTGCCACCCGTACAGGGACGCCTAATTCACCCCTCCACTTT. It yields the protein CATRTGTPNSPLHF.

J is TRBJ1-5 and V is TRBV5-1; weak D call: TRBD1 (5 bases). The CDR3 runs to 16 residues. Germline V CDR1 and CDR2: SGHRS, YFSETQ. Trimming removed 0 bases from V and 3 bases from J, with 13 bases in between. The CDR3 DNA is TGCGCCAGCAGCTTGGCCGGAGGGGAGGCCAATCAGCCCCAGCATTTT. This encodes CASSLAGGEANQPQHF.

The V call is TRBV29-1, the J call TRBJ2-7; the match to TRBD1 covers 8 bases. This CDR3 comprises 14 residues. Per the germline V gene, CDR1 is SQVTM and CDR2 is ANQGSEA. J lost 2 bases, V lost 4 bases, and 7 bases had no gene match. The CDR3 nucleotides read TGCAGCGTTGGTCTTGGGACAGGAGCCTACGAGCAGTACTTC. Encoded protein: CSVGLGTGAYEQYF.

Here the CDR3 DNA reads TGTGCCATAACCGGGACAGGGGCCGGCGAGCAGTACTTC. This encodes CAITGTGAGEQYF. This chain connects TRBV10-3 to TRBJ2-7, with 10 bases aligning to TRBD1. This CDR3 comprises 13 residues. The V and J ends lost 9 bases and 6 bases, in that order; junction bases with no gene match: 8. Germline V gene data show CDR1 as ENHRY and CDR2 as SYGVKD.